The 25 T cell receptor beta chains in this list originate from one sample, sequenced in a study of T cell changes during pregnancy in multiple sclerosis. Measured with immunoSEQ multiplex PCR; TCRdb has only the in-frame clones, and not every one. This sample has roughly 30,000 clones; around 90% occur once, and the top ten carry less than 6%. Sequenced material: CD8+ T cells from peripheral blood mononuclear cells, taken in the first trimester of pregnancy. The receptors originated from a female donor with multiple sclerosis, enrolled in a pregnancy study.

This CDR3 reads CASSPGERRSSYEQYF. In nucleotides, the CDR3 is TGTGCCAGCAGCCCGGGGGAGCGCCGAAGCTCCTACGAGCAGTACTTC. The chain combines TRBV9 with TRBJ2-7; D is possibly TRBD2 (6 bases). V was cut by 4 bases and J by 0 bases, with 17 bases left in between. Germline assignment: CDR1 SGDLS and CDR2 YYNGEE. This CDR3 is built from 16 residues.

The chain joins TRBV7-9 to TRBJ2-7; 9 positions match TRBD1. V gave up 7 bases and J gave up 3 bases; unmatched junction bases: 4. The CDR3 is made up of 13 amino acids. In germline, CDR1 is SEHNR, CDR2 FQNEAQ (reference sequence). The CDR3 bases are TGTGCCAGCACCGGGGACAGGGACTACGAGCAGTACTTC. Encoded protein: CASTGDRDYEQYF. The full variable domain, its missing parts supplied by reference TRBV7-9 and TRBJ2-7, is DTGVSQNPRHKITKRGQNVTFRCDPISEHNRLYWYRQTLGQGPEFLTYFQNEAQLEKSRLLSDRFSAERPKGSFSTLEIQRTEQGDSAMYLCASTGDRDYEQYFGPGTRLTVT.

V is TRBV28 and J is TRBJ2-2; D possibly corresponds to TRBD2 (5 bases). CDR1 is MDHEN and CDR2 is SYDVKM in the germline V gene. This CDR3 region has 14 residues. V was cut by 5 bases and J by 4 bases, with 11 bases left in between. In DNA, the CDR3 is TGTGCCAGCAGTCCCCTTGGGAGCACCGGGGAGCTGTTTTTT. It yields the protein CASSPLGSTGELFF.

The chain couples TRBV4-3 to TRBJ2-2, with D unresolved. The germline V and J ends were trimmed by 2 bases and 4 bases, with 14 bases remaining between them. From germline, CDR1 is LGHNA and CDR2 YSLEER. The CDR3 spans 16 residues. The DNA for the CDR3 is TGCGCCAGCAGCCAAATTTGGCGACTGGGCACCGGGGAGCTGTTTTTT. Protein product: CASSQIWRLGTGELFF.

This sequence joins TRBV4-1 and TRBJ2-5; 9 nucleotides agree with TRBD1. V lost 0 bases to trimming and J lost 2 bases; unmatched junction nucleotides: 13. This CDR3 spans 19 amino acids. Per the germline V gene, CDR1 is MGHRA and CDR2 is YSYEKL. This CDR3 is CASSQDIRVDRGPQETQYF. As DNA, the CDR3 is TGCGCCAGCAGCCAAGATATTCGAGTGGACAGGGGCCCACAAGAGACCCAGTACTTC.

The V and J genes are TRBV4-1 and TRBJ2-5, with TRBD2 identical over 7 bases. This CDR3 has 14 amino acids. V lost 0 bases and J lost 4; bases outside the gene matches: 2. The germline gives CDR1 MGHRA, CDR2 YSYEKL. CDR3 nucleotides: TGCGCCAGCAGCCAAGAGGCGGGAGTAGAGACCCAGTACTTC. It codes for CASSQEAGVETQYF.

This clone was counted ten times or more. The rearrangement links TRBV19 to TRBJ2-3, with 12 bases matching TRBD2. Germline trimming cut 5 bases from V and 12 bases from J; bases unmatched to any gene: 6. From germline, CDR1 is LNHDA and CDR2 SQIVND (reference sequence). The CDR3 length is 13 residues. The CDR3 spells CASSAGLAGLQYF. In DNA, the CDR3 is TGTGCCAGTAGTGCCGGACTAGCGGGACTTCAGTATTTT.

This rearrangement joins TRBV5-4 to TRBJ1-1; 7 bases agree with TRBD1. CDR1 is SGHNT, CDR2 YYREEE, per germline (reference sequence). The V segment lost 4 bases and the J segment 6 bases; nucleotides outside the gene matches: 6. This CDR3 contains 13 residues. The CDR3 region is CASSHHRGAEAFF. The CDR3 region has the DNA TGTGCCAGCAGCCACCACAGGGGCGCTGAAGCTTTCTTT.

V is TRBV19 and J is TRBJ1-2; TRBD1 agrees at 8 bases. The CDR3 covers 17 residues. The J segment lost 3 bases and the V segment lost 6 bases, leaving 15 bases of the junction unmatched. Germline CDR1 reads LNHDA; CDR2 reads SQIVND (reference sequence). The CDR3 DNA is TGTGCCAGTAGCTTTTGGGGGGACAGGATAAACTACTATGGCTACACCTTC. Translated, it gives CASSFWGDRINYYGYTF.

The chain joins TRBV4-1 to TRBJ2-2; 7 positions agree with TRBD1. The CDR3 consists of 14 residues. Germline V gene sequence: CDR1 MGHRA, CDR2 YSYEKL. The V gene end was trimmed by 4 bases and the J gene end by 5 bases; junction bases not matched to a gene: 4. This chain's CDR3 is CASSLRQGTGELFF. The DNA for the CDR3 is TGCGCCAGCAGCCTCCGACAGGGAACCGGGGAGCTGTTTTTT.

The chain links TRBV5-4 to TRBJ1-1; tentative D call: TRBD1 (5 bases). Trimming took 3 bases from V and 1 from J, leaving 7 bases between them. The CDR3 contains 13 residues. From germline, CDR1 is SGHNT and CDR2 YYREEE (reference sequence). The CDR3 DNA reads as TGTGCCAGCAGCTATACAGGGAACACTGAAGCTTTCTTT. Translating it yields CASSYTGNTEAFF. Together with reference TRBV5-4 and TRBJ1-1, the CDR3 gives the full variable domain: ETGVTQSPTHLIKTRGQQVTLRCSSQSGHNTVSWYQQALGQGPQFIFQYYREEENGRGNFPPRFSGLQFPNYSSELNVNALELDDSALYLCASSYTGNTEAFFGQGTRLTVV.

This clone was detected only once. The chain employs TRBV11-3 and TRBJ2-2, with D perhaps matching TRBD1 (6 bases). CDR3 size: 15 residues. V gave up 5 bases and J gave up 1 base, with 11 bases separating them. Germline values: CDR1 SGHNT, CDR2 YENEEA. CDR3: CASSPWTENTGELFF. For the CDR3, the DNA is TGTGCCAGCAGCCCATGGACAGAGAACACCGGGGAGCTGTTTTTT.

This rearrangement joins TRBV6-6 to TRBJ2-7, with a weak D call TRBD2 (7 bases). The CDR3 totals 16 residues. Germline lookup yields CDR1 MNHNY and CDR2 SVGAGI (reference sequence). V was cut by 4 bases and J by 3 bases, with 19 bases left in between. Here the CDR3 reads CASSSHRGASYYEQYF. In nucleotides, the CDR3 is TGTGCCAGCAGTTCCCATCGGGGGGCCTCCTACTACGAGCAGTACTTC.

The rearrangement uses TRBV5-6 and TRBJ1-1, with D unclear. The CDR3 totals 14 residues. V dropped 1 base and J dropped 4 bases, with 11 bases sitting between them. In germline, CDR1 is SGHDT, CDR2 YYEEEE. The DNA for the CDR3 is TGTGCCAGCAGCTTGTACATGGAGGGCACTGAAGCTTTCTTT. Translation: CASSLYMEGTEAFF.

The rearrangement joins TRBV5-1 to TRBJ2-7; 11 bases match TRBD1. CDR1 and CDR2 from the germline V gene are SGHRS and YFSETQ. V shed 2 bases, J shed 6 bases, and the junction held 1 base outside the gene matches. The CDR3 sequence is 13 residues long. CDR3 region: CASSFGTGGEQYF. The CDR3 nucleotides read TGCGCCAGCAGCTTTGGGACAGGGGGCGAGCAGTACTTC. The full variable domain, rest sourced from reference TRBV5-1 and TRBJ2-7, is KAGVTQTPRYLIKTRGQQVTLSCSPISGHRSVSWYQQTPGQGLQFLFEYFSETQRNKGNFPGRFSGRQFSNSRSEMNVSTLELGDSALYLCASSFGTGGEQYFGPGTRLTVT.

This chain connects TRBV29-1 to TRBJ2-1, with D tentatively TRBD2 (5 bases). Germline values: CDR1 SQVTM, CDR2 ANQGSEA. There are 13 residues in the CDR3. V shed 7 bases and J shed 4 bases, with 14 bases lying between them. The CDR3 loop reads CSAEASSYNEQFF. The CDR3 DNA follows: TGCAGCGCCGAGGCTAGCAGTTACAATGAGCAGTTCTTC.

V is TRBV14 and J is TRBJ2-1; 12 bases line up with TRBD2. CDR3 size: 13 residues. V was clipped by 3 bases and J by 15 bases; unmatched bases: 6. Looked up from germline, CDR1 is SGHDN and CDR2 is FVKESK. The CDR3 DNA follows: TGTGCCAGCAGCCAGGAGACTAGCGGGAGTTCGTTCTTC. This translates into CASSQETSGSSFF.

The chain combines TRBV11-3 with TRBJ2-6; 9 bases fit TRBD1. The germline CDR1 and CDR2 sequences are SGHNT and YENEEA. V shed 3 bases and J 0 bases; nucleotides not matched to a gene: 0. The CDR3 is 16 residues long. The CDR3 reads CASSLGQGSGANVLTF. CDR3 sequence (DNA): TGTGCCAGCAGCTTGGGACAGGGCTCTGGGGCCAACGTCCTGACTTTC. Full variable domain (outside the CDR3, taken from reference TRBV11-3 and TRBJ2-6): EAGVVQSPRYKIIEKKQPVAFWCNPISGHNTLYWYLQNLGQGPELLIRYENEEAVDDSQLPKDRFSAERLKGVDSTLKIQPAELGDSAVYLCASSLGQGSGANVLTFGAGSRLTVL.

The V and J genes are TRBV13 and TRBJ2-7; possible D gene TRBD2, 6 bases. The ends were cut back, 4 bases at V and 3 bases at J, with 13 bases in the middle. Germline CDR1 is PRHDT and CDR2 is FYEKMQ (reference sequence). This CDR3 spans 14 amino acids. CDR3 coding DNA: TGTGCCAGCAGCTCGCCGGGACTGGGCTACGAGCAGTACTTC. This sequence encodes CASSSPGLGYEQYF.

Here the CDR3 reads CASSPAGGDRQPQHF. For the CDR3, the DNA is TGTGCCAGCAGTCCCGCCGGCGGGGATCGTCAGCCCCAGCATTTT. The V and J genes are TRBV28 and TRBJ1-5, with D unresolved. The CDR3 spans 15 residues. Trimming stripped 5 bases from V and 6 bases from J, with 17 bases between. Germline loops: CDR1 MDHEN, CDR2 SYDVKM.

The rearrangement links TRBV25-1 to TRBJ2-5; TRBD1 matches at 10 bases. Germline V gives CDR1 MGHDK, CDR2 SYGVNS. The CDR3 is 14 amino acids. V trimming: 8 bases; J trimming: 4 bases; junction bases outside the gene matches: 7. CDR3 nucleotide sequence: TGTGCCAGCGGGACAGGGGCGCTGGCAGAGACCCAGTACTTC. This encodes CASGTGALAETQYF.

The gene calls are TRBV7-3 and TRBJ2-1; 8 positions match TRBD1. CDR1 and CDR2 from the germline V gene are SGHTA and FQGTGA. J was trimmed by 10 bases and V by 2 bases; bases with no gene match: 13. This CDR3 spans 16 amino acids. As DNA, the CDR3 is TGTGCCAGCAGCTTAGGTGGGCAGGGGGCTTCATGGGAGCAGTTCTTC. This sequence encodes CASSLGGQGASWEQFF.

The chain joins TRBV27 to TRBJ2-5; a possible D gene is TRBD1 (5 bases). V lost 6 bases to trimming and J lost 3 bases, with 17 bases between them. Germline assignment: CDR1 MNHEY and CDR2 SMNVEV (reference sequence). This CDR3 comprises 15 residues. Written as DNA, the CDR3 is TGTGCCAGCAGGTTCGTAGGGGCGGATGAAGAGACCCAGTACTTC. Protein product: CASRFVGADEETQYF.

The rearrangement uses TRBV4-2 and TRBJ2-5, with 13 bases that match TRBD2. The CDR3 runs to 16 residues. CDR1 and CDR2 (germline): LGHNA, YNFKEQ. With 3 bases clipped from V and 5 bases from J, the junction kept 6 bases outside the gene matches. CDR3 in amino acids: CASSQSGLAGVETQYF. Here the CDR3 DNA reads TGTGCCAGCAGCCAGAGTGGACTAGCGGGAGTGGAGACCCAGTACTTC.

The chain employs TRBV19 and TRBJ2-3, with D maybe TRBD1 (5 bases). The V end lost 7 bases, the J end lost 1 base, and 9 bases lay between the germline ends. This CDR3 contains 13 residues. The germline CDR1 and CDR2 sequences are LNHDA and SQIVND (reference sequence). The CDR3 DNA reads TGTGCCAGTAAAGGGGTAGGCACAGATACGCAGTATTTT. Residues: CASKGVGTDTQYF.